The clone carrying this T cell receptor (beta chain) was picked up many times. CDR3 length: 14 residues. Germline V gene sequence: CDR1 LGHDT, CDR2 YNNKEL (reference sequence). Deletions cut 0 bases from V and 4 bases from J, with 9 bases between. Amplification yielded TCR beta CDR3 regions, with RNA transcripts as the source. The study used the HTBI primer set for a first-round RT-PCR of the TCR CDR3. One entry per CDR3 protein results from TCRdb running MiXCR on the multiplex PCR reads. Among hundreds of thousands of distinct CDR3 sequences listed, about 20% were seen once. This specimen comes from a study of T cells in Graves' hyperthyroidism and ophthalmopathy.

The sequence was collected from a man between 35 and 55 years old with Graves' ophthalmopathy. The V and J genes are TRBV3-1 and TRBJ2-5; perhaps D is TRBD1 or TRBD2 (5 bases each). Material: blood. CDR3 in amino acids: CASSQELGTETQYF. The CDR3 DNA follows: TGTGCCAGCAGCCAAGAGTTAGGGACAGAGACCCAGTACTTC.